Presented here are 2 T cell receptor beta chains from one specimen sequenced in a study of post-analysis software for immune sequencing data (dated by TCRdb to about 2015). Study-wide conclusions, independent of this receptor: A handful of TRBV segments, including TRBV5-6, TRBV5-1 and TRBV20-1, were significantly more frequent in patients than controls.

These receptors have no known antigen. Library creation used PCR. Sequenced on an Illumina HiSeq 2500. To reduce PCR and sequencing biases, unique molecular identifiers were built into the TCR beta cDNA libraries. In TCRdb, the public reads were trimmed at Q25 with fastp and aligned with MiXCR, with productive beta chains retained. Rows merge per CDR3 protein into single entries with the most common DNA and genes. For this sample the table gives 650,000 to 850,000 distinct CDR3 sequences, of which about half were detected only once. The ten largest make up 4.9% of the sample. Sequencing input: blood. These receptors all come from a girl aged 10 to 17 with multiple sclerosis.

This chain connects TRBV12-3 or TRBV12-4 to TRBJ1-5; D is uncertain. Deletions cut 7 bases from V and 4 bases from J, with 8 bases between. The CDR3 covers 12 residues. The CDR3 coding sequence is TGTGCCAGCACCTGGGGTAATCAGCCCCAGCATTTT. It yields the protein CASTWGNQPQHF.

CDR3 sequence: CASSLVGGSEQYF. CDR3 sequence (DNA): TGTGCCAGCAGCTTAGTGGGGGGCTCCGAGCAGTACTTC. This chain joins TRBV7-9 and TRBJ2-7; D may match TRBD1 or TRBD2 (6 bases each). CDR1 is SEHNR and CDR2 is FQNEAQ in the germline V gene (reference sequence). This CDR3 is built from 13 residues. Trimming pared 1 base from V and 6 bases from J, leaving 10 bases between.